Below are 27 T cell receptor beta chains sequenced from a single sample in a study of OX40 agonist ivuxolimab in advanced cancers. TCRdb's copy holds only in-frame clones and misses some; the assay was immunoSEQ multiplex PCR. The sample lists under 85,000 clones, about 78% seen once, with roughly 4.9% in the top ten. Sequenced here: CD4+ or CD8+ T cells sorted from blood, sampled in a trial of the OX40 agonist ivuxolimab. Receptors were obtained from an adult with an advanced solid tumor such as melanoma, head and neck, liver or kidney cancer.

The chain is built from TRBV14 and TRBJ2-2, with D tentatively TRBD1 (7 bases). The germline V gene has CDR1 SGHDN and CDR2 FVKESK. V was clipped by 2 bases and J by 4 bases, with 14 bases between them. The CDR3 loop spans 16 amino acids. The CDR3 DNA follows: TGTGCCAGCAGCCAACGTTCAGGGGGGAGCACCGGGGAGCTGTTTTTT. Amino acid sequence: CASSQRSGGSTGELFF.

The chain is built from TRBV18 and TRBJ2-1, with 11 positions matching TRBD2. There are 17 residues in the CDR3. The V gene end was trimmed by 2 bases and the J gene end by 0 bases; junction bases not matched to a gene: 3. Germline V gene data show CDR1 as KGHSH and CDR2 as LQKENI. CDR3 amino acids: CASSPTSGGASYNEQFF. CDR3 DNA sequence: TGTGCCAGCTCACCAACTAGCGGGGGTGCCTCCTACAATGAGCAGTTCTTC.

The chain uses TRBV30 and TRBJ2-6, with TRBD2 identical over 8 bases. Trimming at V came to 2 bases and at J to 4 bases, leaving 7 bases not matched to a gene. Per germline, CDR1 GTSNPN and CDR2 SVGIG (reference sequence). CDR3 size: 16 residues. Here the CDR3 reads CAWSLTRTSGANVLTF. The CDR3 DNA is TGTGCCTGGAGTCTCACCCGGACTAGCGGGGCCAACGTCCTGACTTTC.

Only one count was recorded for this clone. This chain connects TRBV2 to TRBJ2-5; D possibly corresponds to TRBD2 (6 bases). The J call may be mistaken, given a closer DNA end match to TRBJ2-7. Germline CDR1 and CDR2: SNHLY and FYNNEI. The CDR3 spans 11 residues. CDR3 in DNA: TGTGCCACCCGGAGGGGCTACGAGCAGTACTTC. Its translation is CATRRGYEQYF.

The V gene is TRBV7-9, the J gene TRBJ2-3; D assignment may be TRBD1 or TRBD2 (6 bases each). The CDR3 runs to 12 residues. V was cut by 5 bases and J by 8 bases, with 11 bases left in between. Germline loops: CDR1 SEHNR, CDR2 FQNEAQ (reference sequence). CDR3 loop: CASSTGGGTQYF. In nucleotides, the CDR3 is TGTGCCAGCAGCACCGGAGGGGGTACGCAGTATTTT.

The genes are TRBV19 and TRBJ1-2, with TRBD1 matching 8 bases. The ends lost 5 bases at V and 6 bases at J; junction bases unmatched: 5. The CDR3 totals 13 residues. Germline V CDR1 and CDR2: LNHDA, SQIVND (reference sequence). The CDR3 spells CASSVGQGHGYTF. The CDR3, as DNA: TGTGCCAGTAGTGTTGGACAGGGACATGGCTACACCTTC.

V and J are TRBV4-3 and TRBJ1-1; D ambiguous. V was cut by 1 base and J by 10 bases, with 10 bases left in between. The CDR3 extends over 12 amino acids. Germline CDR1 and CDR2: LGHNA and YSLEER. The CDR3 DNA is TGCGCCAGCAGCCAAGGTCCGAGTGGAGCTTTCTTT. This sequence encodes CASSQGPSGAFF.

V is TRBV11-2 and J is TRBJ2-1; the D gene is possibly TRBD1 (5 bases). The CDR3 extends over 13 amino acids. The germline V gene has CDR1 SGHAT and CDR2 FQNNGV. V gave up 7 bases and J gave up 4 bases, with 11 bases separating them. CDR3 residues: CASTLTAYNEQFF. The CDR3 coding sequence is TGTGCCAGCACTCTGACAGCGTACAATGAGCAGTTCTTC.

V usage is TRBV6-1 and J usage is TRBJ1-4; 7 bases map to TRBD1. Trimming removed 4 bases from V and 6 bases from J; junction bases left unmatched: 8. Germline V gene sequence: CDR1 MNHNS, CDR2 SASEGT. The length of the CDR3 is 15 residues. DNA of the CDR3: TGTGCCAGCAGTGCAAGTCAGGGGGGGGATGAAAAACTGTTTTTT. This sequence encodes CASSASQGGDEKLFF.

This chain uses TRBV5-4 with TRBJ2-3, with TRBD1 matching 7 bases. The ends lost 4 bases at V and 5 bases at J; junction bases unmatched: 4. The CDR3 spans 13 residues. CDR1 and CDR2 from the germline V gene are SGHNT and YYREEE (reference sequence). The chain's CDR3 is CASSQGVIDTQYF. The CDR3, as DNA: TGTGCCAGCAGCCAGGGGGTAATAGATACGCAGTATTTT. Looking up the rest from reference TRBV5-4 and TRBJ2-3 gives the full variable domain: ETGVTQSPTHLIKTRGQQVTLRCSSQSGHNTVSWYQQALGQGPQFIFQYYREEENGRGNFPPRFSGLQFPNYSSELNVNALELDDSALYLCASSQGVIDTQYFGPGTRLTVL.

This clone showed up just a few times. CDR3 residues: CASSPTRTNTGELFF. DNA of the CDR3: TGCGCCAGCAGCCCGACTCGAACGAACACCGGGGAGCTGTTTTTT. The rearrangement joins TRBV5-1 to TRBJ2-2; D not resolved. V was pared by 4 bases and J by 0 bases, with 10 bases between. The CDR3 extends over 15 amino acids. Germline CDR1 and CDR2: SGHRS and YFSETQ.

V is TRBV5-6 and J is TRBJ1-4, with 8 bases aligning to TRBD1. This CDR3 region has 14 residues. V lost 3 bases and J lost 2; bases outside the gene matches: 0. Germline V CDR1 and CDR2: SGHDT, YYEEEE. For the CDR3, the DNA is TGTGCCAGCAGCTCAGGGGGCACTAATGAAAAACTGTTTTTT. It specifies CASSSGGTNEKLFF.

The gene calls are TRBV15 and TRBJ1-1; tentatively, D is TRBD1 (5 bases). V lost 0 bases and J lost 3, with 5 bases in between. The CDR3 is 13 amino acids. CDR1 and CDR2 from the germline V gene are LNHNV and YYDKDF (reference sequence). CDR3 amino acids: CATSRDRDTEAFF. The DNA of the CDR3 is TGTGCCACCAGCAGAGACAGGGACACTGAAGCTTTCTTT.

The rearrangement links TRBV10-1 to TRBJ2-7; 12 bases are shared with TRBD2. This CDR3 is built from 15 residues. Germline V gene data show CDR1 as WNHNN and CDR2 as SYGVQD (reference sequence). J gave up 2 bases and V 7 bases, and 6 bases lay outside the gene matches. The CDR3: CASTPGLAGPYEQYF. The CDR3 coding sequence is TGCGCCAGCACCCCGGGACTAGCGGGCCCCTACGAGCAGTACTTC.

The sample holds a few counts of this clone. The chain carries TRBV5-8 and TRBJ1-1; D remains ambiguous. This CDR3 contains 14 residues. Per the germline V gene, CDR1 is SGHTS and CDR2 is YDEGEE. Trimming left V 0 bases short and J 0 bases short, with 6 bases between. The CDR3, as DNA: TGTGCCAGCAGCTTGGACAGAGTGAACACTGAAGCTTTCTTT. This gives the protein CASSLDRVNTEAFF. Full variable domain (outside the CDR3, taken from reference TRBV5-8 and TRBJ1-1): EAGVTQSPTHLIKTRGQQATLRCSPISGHTSVYWYQQALGLGLQFLLWYDEGEERNRGNFPPRFSGRQFPNYSSELNVNALELEDSALYLCASSLDRVNTEAFFGQGTRLTVV.

The chain has TRBV6-5 and TRBJ1-6; TRBD1 matches at 7 bases. Germline V gives CDR1 MNHEY, CDR2 SVGAGI. Trimming cost V 10 bases and J 7 bases; bases outside gene matches: 7. This CDR3 contains 13 residues. CDR3 sequence reads: CATQTGRNSPLHF. CDR3 sequence (DNA): TGTGCCACCCAGACAGGGAGGAATTCACCCCTCCACTTT.

J is TRBJ1-4 and V is TRBV2; TRBD1 matches at 8 bases. The germline gives CDR1 SNHLY, CDR2 FYNNEI. Unmatched junction bases numbered 9, after V lost 8 bases and J lost 7 bases. The CDR3 runs 14 residues. This CDR3 reads CASGSQGAGEKLFF. The CDR3 region has the DNA TGTGCCAGCGGGTCCCAGGGGGCGGGTGAAAAACTGTTTTTT.

In nucleotides, the CDR3 is TGCAGCGTTCCAGGACAGGGGAGGAACATTCAGTACTTC. Translation: CSVPGQGRNIQYF. The chain joins TRBV29-1 to TRBJ2-4; 9 bases are a match to TRBD1. CDR3 length: 13 residues. V trimming: 5 bases; J trimming: 7 bases; junction bases outside the gene matches: 6. CDR1 is SQVTM, CDR2 ANQGSEA, per germline.

This sequence joins TRBV4-2 and TRBJ1-1; tentative D call: TRBD1 (6 bases). Looked up from germline, CDR1 is LGHNA and CDR2 is YNFKEQ. Trimming removed 2 bases from V and 5 bases from J, with 12 bases in between. This CDR3 comprises 14 residues. CDR3 in amino acids: CASSQSNRDTEAFF. In DNA form, the CDR3 reads TGTGCCAGCAGCCAATCTAACAGGGATACTGAAGCTTTCTTT.

This chain connects TRBV19 to TRBJ1-1; TRBD1 might be the D (6 bases). The CDR3 runs 13 residues. V was clipped by 6 bases and J by 2 bases, with 10 bases between them. Germline lookup yields CDR1 LNHDA and CDR2 SQIVND (reference sequence). For the CDR3, the DNA is TGTGCCAGTAGACCCAGGGGAAACACTGAAGCTTTCTTT. It yields the protein CASRPRGNTEAFF. Based on the CDR3 plus reference TRBV19 and TRBJ1-1, the full variable domain is DGGITQSPKYLFRKEGQNVTLSCEQNLNHDAMYWYRQDPGQGLRLIYYSQIVNDFQKGDIAEGYSVSREKKESFPLTVTSAQKNPTAFYLCASRPRGNTEAFFGQGTRLTVV.

The chain uses TRBV9 and TRBJ2-3, with D uncertain. V was trimmed by 0 bases and J by 6 bases, leaving 11 bases between them. This CDR3 comprises 14 residues. Germline CDR1 is SGDLS and CDR2 is YYNGEE. The CDR3 sequence is CASSVAASGDTQYF. The CDR3 nucleotides are TGTGCCAGCAGCGTAGCAGCCTCCGGGGATACGCAGTATTTT.

The chain recombines TRBV23-1 with TRBJ2-2, with 7 bases identical to TRBD1. TRBV23-1 is noted as an ORF with a role that remains uncertain. This CDR3 contains 15 residues. With 4 bases clipped from V and 0 bases from J, the junction kept 2 bases outside the gene matches. CDR3 DNA sequence: TGCGCCAGCAGTCCGGGACAGCCGAACACCGGGGAGCTGTTTTTT. Translation gives CASSPGQPNTGELFF.

V is TRBV25-1 and J is TRBJ2-1; D gene unclear. The CDR3 consists of 15 residues. Per germline, CDR1 MGHDK and CDR2 SYGVNS. V lost 5 bases and J lost 7, with 18 bases in between. For the CDR3, the DNA is TGTGCCAGCAGTAAACCCCTCACCGGCTTTAATGAGCAGTTCTTC. This codes for CASSKPLTGFNEQFF.

This clone has a single count. The rearrangement uses TRBV11-2 and TRBJ1-2; D is uncertain. The CDR3 is 12 amino acids. Germline V CDR1 and CDR2: SGHAT, FQNNGV. Trimming pared 4 bases from V and 8 bases from J, leaving 11 bases between. The CDR3 bases are TGTGCCAGCAGCTCCGGGGTATACGGCTACACCTTC. Residues: CASSSGVYGYTF.

This CDR3 is CASSPGTAAGAFF. The DNA of the CDR3 is TGTGCCAGCAGCCCCGGGACGGCGGCCGGAGCTTTCTTT. This chain links TRBV11-2 with TRBJ1-1, with D possibly TRBD1 on 5 matching bases. The CDR3 loop spans 13 amino acids. The V gene's germline CDR1 is SGHAT and CDR2 FQNNGV. V was trimmed by 5 bases and J by 10 bases, leaving 17 bases between them.

This clone is categorized as medium-sized. The chain links TRBV7-9 to TRBJ1-2, with D perhaps TRBD1 (5 bases). Trimming removed 0 bases from V and 8 bases from J, with 13 bases in between. The CDR3 is made up of 14 amino acids. Germline CDR1 SEHNR, CDR2 FQNEAQ (reference sequence). This CDR3 is CASSLAGYRTGYTF. CDR3 bases: TGTGCCAGCAGCTTAGCGGGGTACAGGACCGGCTACACCTTC.

This chain links TRBV5-1 with TRBJ1-6; 9 bases fit TRBD1. This CDR3 is 14 amino acids long. V was clipped by 4 bases and J by 10 bases; unmatched bases: 6. Germline CDR1 SGHRS, CDR2 YFSETQ. The CDR3 loop reads CASSPGQGYSPLHF. Written as DNA, the CDR3 is TGCGCCAGCAGCCCCGGACAGGGGTACTCACCCCTCCACTTT. Full variable domain (outside the CDR3, taken from reference TRBV5-1 and TRBJ1-6): KAGVTQTPRYLIKTRGQQVTLSCSPISGHRSVSWYQQTPGQGLQFLFEYFSETQRNKGNFPGRFSGRQFSNSRSEMNVSTLELGDSALYLCASSPGQGYSPLHFGNGTRLTVT.